This section outlines one T cell receptor beta chain sequence together with its context. Naive CD8 cells were CD45RO-negative, positively selected for CCR7, excluding terminally differentiated effector memory CD45RA+ cells. The sample originates from a study of shared clonotypes between healthy human individuals. This CDR3 contains 13 residues. The V and J ends lost 0 bases and 5 bases respectively, with 9 bases between them. Germline values: CDR1 SGDLS, CDR2 YYNGEE. TCRdb's table, derived via immunoSEQ multiplex PCR, lists solely in-frame clones and lacks some. The data hold roughly 890,000 clones, with 80% to 95% observed a single time.

This sequence joins TRBV9 and TRBJ2-7; the D gene is possibly TRBD2 (5 bases). Sequencing used naive CD8+ T cells sorted from blood. This sequence originates from a man aged 25 to 40 in good health. The CDR3 loop is CASSVGGVNEQYF. For the CDR3, the DNA is TGTGCCAGCAGCGTAGGGGGAGTTAACGAGCAGTACTTC. Full variable domain (outside the CDR3, taken from reference TRBV9 and TRBJ2-7): DSGVTQTPKHLITATGQRVTLRCSPRSGDLSVYWYQQSLDQGLQFLIQYYNGEERAKGNILERFSAQQFPDLHSELNLSSLELGDSALYFCASSVGGVNEQYFGPGTRLTVT.